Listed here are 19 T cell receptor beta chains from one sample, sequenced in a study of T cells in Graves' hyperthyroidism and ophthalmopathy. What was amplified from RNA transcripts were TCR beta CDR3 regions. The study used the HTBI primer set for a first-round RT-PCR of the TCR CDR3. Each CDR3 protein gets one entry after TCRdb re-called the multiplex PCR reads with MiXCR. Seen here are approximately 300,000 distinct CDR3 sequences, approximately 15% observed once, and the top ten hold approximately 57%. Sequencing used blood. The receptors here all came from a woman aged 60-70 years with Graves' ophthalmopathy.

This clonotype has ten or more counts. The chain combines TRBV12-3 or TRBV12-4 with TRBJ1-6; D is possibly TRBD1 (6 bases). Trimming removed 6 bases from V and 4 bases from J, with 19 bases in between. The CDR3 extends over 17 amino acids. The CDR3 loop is CASRDSGRGGYNSPLHF. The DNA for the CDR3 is TGTGCCAGCAGGGACTCTGGCAGAGGGGGTTATAATTCACCCCTCCACTTT.

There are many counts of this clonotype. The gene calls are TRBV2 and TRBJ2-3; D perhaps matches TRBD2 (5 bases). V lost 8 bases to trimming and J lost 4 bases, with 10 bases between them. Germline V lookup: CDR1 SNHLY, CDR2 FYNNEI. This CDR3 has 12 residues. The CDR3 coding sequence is TGTGCCAGCCTTGGACTGCCAGATACGCAGTATTTT. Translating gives CASLGLPDTQYF.

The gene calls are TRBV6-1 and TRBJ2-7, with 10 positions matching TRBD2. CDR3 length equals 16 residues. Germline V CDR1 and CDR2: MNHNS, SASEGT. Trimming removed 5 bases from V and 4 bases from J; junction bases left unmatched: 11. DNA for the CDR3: TGTGCCAGCAGTCTGCTAGCGGGAGATCCCCGTTACGAGCAGTACTTC. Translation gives CASSLLAGDPRYEQYF.

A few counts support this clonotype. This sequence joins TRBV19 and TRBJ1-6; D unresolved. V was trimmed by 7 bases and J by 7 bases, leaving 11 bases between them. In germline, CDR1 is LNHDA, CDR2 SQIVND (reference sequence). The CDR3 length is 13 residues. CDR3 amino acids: CASNPTNNSPLHF. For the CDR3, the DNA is TGTGCCAGTAACCCGACCAACAATTCACCCCTCCACTTT. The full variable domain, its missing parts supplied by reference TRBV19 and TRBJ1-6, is DGGITQSPKYLFRKEGQNVTLSCEQNLNHDAMYWYRQDPGQGLRLIYYSQIVNDFQKGDIAEGYSVSREKKESFPLTVTSAQKNPTAFYLCASNPTNNSPLHFGNGTRLTVT.

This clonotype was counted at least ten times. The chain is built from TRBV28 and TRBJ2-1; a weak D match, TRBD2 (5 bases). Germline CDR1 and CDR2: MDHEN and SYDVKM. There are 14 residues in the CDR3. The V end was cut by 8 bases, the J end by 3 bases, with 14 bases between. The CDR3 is CASASEDRYNEQFF. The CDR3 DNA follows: TGTGCCAGCGCGTCGGAGGACCGCTACAATGAGCAGTTCTTC.

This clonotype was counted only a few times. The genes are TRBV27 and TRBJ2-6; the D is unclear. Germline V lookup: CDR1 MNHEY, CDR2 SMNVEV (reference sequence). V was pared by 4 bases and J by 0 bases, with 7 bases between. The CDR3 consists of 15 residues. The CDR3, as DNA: TGTGCCAGCAGTTCAGACAACTCTGGGGCCAACGTCCTGACTTTC. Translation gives CASSSDNSGANVLTF.

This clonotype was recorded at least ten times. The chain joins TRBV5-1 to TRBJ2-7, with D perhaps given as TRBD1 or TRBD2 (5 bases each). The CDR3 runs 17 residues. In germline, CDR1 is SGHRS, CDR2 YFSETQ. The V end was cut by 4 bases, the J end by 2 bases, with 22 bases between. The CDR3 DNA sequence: TGCGCCAGCAGCCCATGGGGGAATAGCGACCGAACCTACGAGCAGTACTTC. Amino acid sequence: CASSPWGNSDRTYEQYF.

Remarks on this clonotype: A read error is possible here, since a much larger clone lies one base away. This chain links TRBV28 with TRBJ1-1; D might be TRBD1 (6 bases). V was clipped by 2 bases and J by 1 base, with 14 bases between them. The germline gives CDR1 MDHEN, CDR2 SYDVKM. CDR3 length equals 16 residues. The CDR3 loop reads CASSLNLEQGNTEAFF. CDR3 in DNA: TGTGCCAGCAGTTTAAATTTGGAACAGGGGAACACTGAAGCTTTCTTT.

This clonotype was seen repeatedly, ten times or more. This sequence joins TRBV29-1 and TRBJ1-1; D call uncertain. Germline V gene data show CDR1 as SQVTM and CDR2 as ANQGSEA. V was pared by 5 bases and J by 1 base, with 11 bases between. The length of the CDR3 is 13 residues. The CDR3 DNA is TGCAGCGTTTCGCGGGGTACGAACACTGAAGCTTTCTTT. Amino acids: CSVSRGTNTEAFF.

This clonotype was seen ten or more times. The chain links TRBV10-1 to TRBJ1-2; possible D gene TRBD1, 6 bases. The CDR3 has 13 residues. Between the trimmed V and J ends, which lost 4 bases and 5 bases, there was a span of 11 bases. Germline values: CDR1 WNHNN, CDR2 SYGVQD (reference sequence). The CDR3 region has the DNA TGCGCCAGCAGTGGACAGGACGGTTATGGCTACACCTTC. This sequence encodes CASSGQDGYGYTF.

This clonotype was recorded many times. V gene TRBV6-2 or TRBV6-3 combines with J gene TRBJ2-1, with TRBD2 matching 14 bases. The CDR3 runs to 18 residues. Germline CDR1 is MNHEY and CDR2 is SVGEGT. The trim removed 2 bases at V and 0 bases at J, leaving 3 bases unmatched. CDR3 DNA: TGTGCCAGCAGTTACCGACTAGCGGGAGGGCCCTCCTACAATGAGCAGTTCTTC. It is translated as CASSYRLAGGPSYNEQFF.

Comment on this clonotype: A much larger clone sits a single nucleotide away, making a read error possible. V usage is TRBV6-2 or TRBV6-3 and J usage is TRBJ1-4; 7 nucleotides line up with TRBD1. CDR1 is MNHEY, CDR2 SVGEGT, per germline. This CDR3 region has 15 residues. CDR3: CARSYGGTANEKLFF. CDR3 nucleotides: TGTGCCAGAAGTTACGGCGGGACAGCTAATGAAAAACTGTTTTTT.

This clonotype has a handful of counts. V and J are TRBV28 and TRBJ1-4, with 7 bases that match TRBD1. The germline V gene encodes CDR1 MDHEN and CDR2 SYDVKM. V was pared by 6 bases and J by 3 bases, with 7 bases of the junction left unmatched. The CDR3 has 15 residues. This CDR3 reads CASRGQDGSNEKLFF. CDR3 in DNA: TGTGCCAGCAGAGGACAGGACGGTTCTAATGAAAAACTGTTTTTT.

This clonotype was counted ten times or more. In DNA, the CDR3 is TGTGCCAGCAAGTCTTACACAGGGGGCTTCACTGAAGCTTTCTTT. It encodes CASKSYTGGFTEAFF. The rearrangement joins TRBV27 to TRBJ1-1; 9 bases fit TRBD1. Germline V gives CDR1 MNHEY, CDR2 SMNVEV (reference sequence). Trimming at V came to 7 bases and at J to 4 bases, leaving 10 bases not matched to a gene. CDR3 length: 15 residues.

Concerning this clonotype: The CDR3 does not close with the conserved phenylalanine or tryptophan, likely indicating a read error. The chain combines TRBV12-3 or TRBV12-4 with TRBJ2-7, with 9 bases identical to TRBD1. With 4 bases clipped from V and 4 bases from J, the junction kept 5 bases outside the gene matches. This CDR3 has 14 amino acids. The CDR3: CASSWWDREYEQYL. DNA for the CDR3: TGTGCCAGCAGTTGGTGGGACAGGGAGTACGAGCAGTACCTC.

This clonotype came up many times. This CDR3 is CASSGTGSSYEQYF. In DNA, the CDR3 is TGTGCCAGCAGCGGGACAGGCTCGTCCTACGAGCAGTACTTC. The chain uses TRBV28 and TRBJ2-7, with TRBD1 matching 8 bases. CDR3 length: 14 amino acids. Germline CDR1 reads MDHEN; CDR2 reads SYDVKM. Trimming cost V 6 bases and J 1 base; bases outside gene matches: 5.

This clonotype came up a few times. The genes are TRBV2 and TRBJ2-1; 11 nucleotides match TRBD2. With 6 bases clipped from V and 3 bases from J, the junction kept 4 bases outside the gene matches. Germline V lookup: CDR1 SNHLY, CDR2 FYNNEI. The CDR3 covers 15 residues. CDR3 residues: CASRRLAGLYNEQFF. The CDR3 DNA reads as TGTGCCAGCAGAAGACTAGCGGGGCTCTACAATGAGCAGTTCTTC.

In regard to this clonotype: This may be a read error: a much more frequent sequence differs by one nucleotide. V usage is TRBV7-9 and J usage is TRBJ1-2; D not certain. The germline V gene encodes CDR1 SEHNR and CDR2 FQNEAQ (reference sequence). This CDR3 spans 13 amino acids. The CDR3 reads CASCLRLGYGYTF. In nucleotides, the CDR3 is TGTGCCAGCTGCTTACGGTTAGGCTATGGCTACACCTTC.

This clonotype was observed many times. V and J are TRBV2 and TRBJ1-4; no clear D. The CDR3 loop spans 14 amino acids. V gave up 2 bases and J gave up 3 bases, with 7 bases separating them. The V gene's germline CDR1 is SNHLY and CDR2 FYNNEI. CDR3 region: CASSESLPNEKLFF. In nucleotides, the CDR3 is TGTGCCAGCAGTGAAAGTTTGCCTAATGAAAAACTGTTTTTT.